The rows below give T cell receptor beta chains drawn from one sample of a study of T cells after yellow fever vaccination. TCRdb reprocessed the 5' RACE reads with MiXCR, giving one entry per CDR3 protein. Seen here are roughly 300,000 distinct CDR3 sequences, about 6.6% observed once, and the top ten hold over 15%. The source was PBMCs, collected more than 35 days after the first yellow fever vaccination. All receptors derive from a man between 18 and 35 years old who received the YFV17D yellow fever vaccine. CDR3s include the opening cysteine and the closing phenylalanine or tryptophan. D genes are given only for firm matches. The listing skips clone size in some rows; elsewhere it reads once, few, many or a size class.

>TRBV23-1|few|-|TRBJ2-6
CASSQDGTTPPGANVLTF
TGCGCCAGCAGTCAAGACGGGACCACCCCCCCTGGGGCCAACGTCCTGACTTTC
>TRBV19|-|-|TRBJ2-5
CASSIGQVKGTQYF
TGTGCCAGTAGTATCGGGCAGGTAAAGGGGACCCAGTACTTC
>TRBV9|many|-|TRBJ1-1
CASSVGTGLTEAFF
TGTGCCAGCAGCGTCGGGACTGGCCTCACTGAAGCTTTCTTT
>TRBV15|few|-|TRBJ2-3
CATSREAATDTQYF
TGTGCCACCAGCAGAGAGGCCGCCACAGATACGCAGTATTTT
>TRBV7-2|few|TRBD1|TRBJ1-1
CASSPYDRGRVNTEAFF
TGTGCCAGCAGCCCATATGACAGGGGGCGGGTAAACACTGAAGCTTTCTTT
>TRBV3-1|many|-|TRBJ1-1
CASSQDFRGTEAFF
TGTGCCAGCAGCCAAGACTTCCGAGGCACTGAAGCTTTCTTT
>TRBV18|-|-|TRBJ1-1
CASSPLGSNTEAFF
TGTGCCAGCTCACCACTAGGCAGTAACACTGAAGCTTTCTTT
>TRBV27|few|-|TRBJ2-2
CASSAPDRNTGELFF
TGTGCCAGCAGTGCACCGGACAGAAACACCGGGGAGCTGTTTTTT
>TRBV7-9|-|TRBD2|TRBJ2-7
CASNKGTSGGTYEQYF
TGTGCCAGCAACAAAGGGACTAGCGGGGGGACGTACGAGCAGTACTTC
>TRBV5-1|few|TRBD1|TRBJ1-1
CASSLAGTAVNTEAFF
TGCGCCAGCAGCTTGGCCGGGACAGCGGTGAACACTGAAGCTTTCTTT
>TRBV6-5|few|-|TRBJ1-4
CASSFRGPGEKLFF
TGTGCCAGCAGTTTTCGGGGACCCGGTGAAAAACTGTTTTTT
>TRBV5-1|-|TRBD1|TRBJ2-5
CASSPSLTGMETQYF
TGCGCCAGCAGCCCGAGTTTGACAGGGATGGAGACCCAGTACTTC
>TRBV5-1|many|-|TRBJ1-3
CAFHPGQWRNTIYF
TGCGCCTTCCACCCGGGACAATGGAGAAACACCATATATTTT
>TRBV7-2|-|-|TRBJ1-5
CASSFGQSNQPQHF
TGTGCCAGCAGCTTCGGACAGAGCAATCAGCCCCAGCATTTT
>TRBV7-2|-|-|TRBJ2-3
CASRLGGDTQYF
TGTGCCAGCAGGTTGGGCGGGGATACGCAGTATTTT
>TRBV11-2|few|TRBD1|TRBJ1-4
CASSLGGGTGANEKLFF
TGTGCCAGCAGCTTAGGGGGGGGGACAGGCGCGAATGAAAAACTGTTTTTT
>TRBV5-1|-|-|TRBJ1-1
CASSFVQGPNTEAFF
TGCGCCAGCAGCTTTGTGCAGGGACCGAACACTGAAGCTTTCTTT
>TRBV19|few|-|TRBJ2-1
CASSQGRGRVSNEQFF
TGTGCCAGTAGCCAAGGAAGGGGGAGAGTATCCAATGAGCAGTTCTTC
>TRBV12-3/TRBV12-4|many|-|TRBJ2-2
CASSLLGTGELFF
TGTGCCAGCAGTTTATTGGGGACCGGGGAGCTGTTTTTT
>TRBV18|-|-|TRBJ2-2
CASSPPGTGELFF
TGTGCCAGCTCACCACCGGGCACCGGGGAGCTGTTTTTT
>TRBV6-2/TRBV6-3|-|-|TRBJ2-1
CASSPPVIRFEQFF
TGTGCCAGCAGCCCTCCCGTGATAAGGTTTGAGCAGTTCTTC
>TRBV5-6|many|TRBD1|TRBJ2-2
CASSPTGTGELFF
TGTGCCAGCAGCCCGACAGGGACCGGGGAGCTGTTTTTT
>TRBV5-1|-|TRBD1|TRBJ2-3
CASSFQGARGDTQYF
TGCGCCAGCAGCTTCCAGGGGGCGCGGGGAGATACGCAGTATTTT
>TRBV18|few|-|TRBJ2-6
CANSPWRTGKSGANVLTF
TGTGCCAACTCACCATGGAGAACAGGGAAGTCCGGGGCCAACGTCCTGACTTTC
>TRBV12-3/TRBV12-4|-|-|TRBJ1-1
CASSSPGGNIMNTEAFF
TGTGCCAGCAGTTCCCCGGGTGGGAACATTATGAACACTGAAGCTTTCTTT
>TRBV5-1|many|-|TRBJ1-1
CASSLGPTNTEAFF
TGCGCCAGCAGCCTGGGACCTACAAACACTGAAGCTTTCTTT
>TRBV7-9|many|TRBD1|TRBJ2-5
CASSPRGLQETQYF
TGTGCCAGCAGCCCCAGGGGGCTCCAAGAGACCCAGTACTTC
>TRBV14|few|TRBD1|TRBJ1-4
CASSRQGPNEKLFF
TGTGCCAGCAGCCGACAGGGTCCGAATGAAAAACTGTTTTTT
>TRBV12-3/TRBV12-4|few|TRBD1|TRBJ2-3
CASSRTGSGDTQYF
TGTGCCAGCAGTAGGACAGGGTCGGGAGATACGCAGTATTTT
>TRBV7-2|-|TRBD2|TRBJ2-1
CASSTWGGEQFF
TGTGCCAGCAGCACCTGGGGGGGTGAGCAGTTCTTC
>TRBV5-1|many|TRBD1|TRBJ2-5
CASSATGVRGETQYF
TGCGCCAGCAGCGCCACAGGGGTGAGAGGGGAGACCCAGTACTTC
>TRBV27|-|-|TRBJ2-3
CASSRARFTDTQYF
TGTGCCAGCAGCCGGGCCCGCTTCACAGATACGCAGTATTTT
>TRBV20-1|-|-|TRBJ2-3
CSARDRIGPTDTQYF
TGCAGTGCTAGAGATCGAATAGGCCCCACAGATACGCAGTATTTT
>TRBV29-1|many|TRBD2|TRBJ2-5
CSLGLAGTQETQYF
TGCAGCCTTGGACTAGCAGGAACGCAAGAGACCCAGTACTTC
>TRBV11-1|-|-|TRBJ2-6
CASSLRAGRVSGANVLTF
TGTGCCAGCAGCTTAAGGGCAGGCAGGGTGAGTGGGGCCAACGTCCTGACTTTC
>TRBV5-4|few|-|TRBJ1-1
CASSFPGVITEAFF
TGTGCCAGCAGCTTTCCAGGGGTAATCACTGAAGCTTTCTTT
>TRBV11-2|few|-|TRBJ2-7
CASSLNLPRYGTYEQYF
TGTGCCAGCAGCTTAAATTTACCGAGGTACGGAACCTACGAGCAGTACTTC
>TRBV21-1|few|-|TRBJ2-1
CASSKVSGGNEQFF
TGTGCCAGCAGCAAAGTAAGCGGGGGGAATGAGCAGTTCTTC
>TRBV24-1|few|-|TRBJ2-3
CATSVDGGAITDTQYF
TGTGCCACCAGTGTAGACGGGGGAGCCATCACAGATACGCAGTATTTT
>TRBV28|few|TRBD1|TRBJ2-3
CASSSLRDRADTQYF
TGTGCCAGCAGTTCCCTCCGGGACAGGGCCGATACGCAGTATTTT
>TRBV6-2/TRBV6-3|few|TRBD1|TRBJ1-5
CASSYSPGGDQPQHF
TGTGCCAGCAGTTACTCGCCAGGGGGAGATCAGCCCCAGCATTTT
>TRBV24-1|many|-|TRBJ2-2
CATSGGKGNTGELFF
TGTGCCACCAGTGGGGGAAAGGGAAACACCGGGGAGCTGTTTTTT
>TRBV29-1|few|-|TRBJ1-5
CLGGRGVRRDSNQPQHF
TGTCTCGGGGGCAGGGGAGTCAGGAGAGATAGCAATCAGCCCCAGCATTTT
>TRBV29-1|few|-|TRBJ2-3
CSGGEVDDTQYF
TGCAGCGGGGGCGAGGTTGATGATACGCAGTATTTT
>TRBV4-1|many|TRBD1|TRBJ1-4
CASSQPLDRENEKLFF
TGCGCCAGCAGCCAACCGTTGGACAGGGAGAATGAAAAACTGTTTTTT
>TRBV5-1|many|-|TRBJ1-1
CASSLAAGNTEAFF
TGCGCCAGCAGCTTGGCCGCAGGGAACACTGAAGCTTTCTTT
>TRBV7-8|many|TRBD2|TRBJ2-5
CASSLLAGTETQYF
TGTGCCAGCAGCTTACTAGCGGGGACGGAGACCCAGTACTTC
>TRBV10-3|-|TRBD1|TRBJ2-6
CAISDGQGRSGANVLTF
TGTGCCATCAGTGACGGACAGGGGAGGTCTGGGGCCAACGTCCTGACTTTC
>TRBV9|many|-|TRBJ1-2
CASAKGVEDYGYTF
TGTGCGTCGGCGAAGGGGGTCGAAGACTATGGCTACACCTTC
>TRBV4-3|few|-|TRBJ1-6
CASSEVRGKGNSPLHF
TGCGCCAGCAGCGAAGTCAGGGGCAAGGGGAATTCACCCCTCCACTTT
>TRBV29-1|-|-|TRBJ2-7
CSVEDPAGGSSYEQYF
TGCAGCGTTGAAGATCCCGCCGGGGGCAGCTCCTATGAGCAGTACTTC
>TRBV7-2|many|-|TRBJ1-1
CASSFLVVNTEAFF
TGTGCCAGCAGCTTCCTAGTAGTGAACACTGAAGCTTTCTTT
>TRBV6-2/TRBV6-3|few|-|TRBJ1-5
CASRHDGSNQPQHF
TGTGCCAGCAGGCACGACGGGAGTAATCAGCCCCAGCATTTT
>TRBV20-1|few|TRBD1|TRBJ1-1
CSADGTGRNTEAFF
TGCAGTGCCGACGGGACAGGGAGGAACACTGAAGCTTTCTTT
>TRBV5-6|many|TRBD1|TRBJ2-4
CASSLYRDRGSNKNIQYF
TGTGCCAGCAGCTTGTATCGGGACAGGGGTTCCAACAAAAACATTCAGTACTTC
>TRBV5-1|-|-|TRBJ1-1
CASSFRQNTEAFF
TGCGCCAGCAGCTTCCGGCAGAACACTGAAGCTTTCTTT
>TRBV20-1|few|TRBD1|TRBJ2-5
CSATGTGKDQETQYF
TGCAGTGCTACCGGGACAGGGAAGGACCAAGAGACCCAGTACTTC
>TRBV5-1|few|-|TRBJ2-3
CASSLARDFTDTQYF
TGCGCCAGCAGCTTGGCGAGAGACTTTACAGATACGCAGTATTTT
>TRBV5-1|-|-|TRBJ1-3
CASSPVLEGNTIYF
TGCGCCAGCAGCCCGGTACTTGAGGGAAACACCATATATTTT